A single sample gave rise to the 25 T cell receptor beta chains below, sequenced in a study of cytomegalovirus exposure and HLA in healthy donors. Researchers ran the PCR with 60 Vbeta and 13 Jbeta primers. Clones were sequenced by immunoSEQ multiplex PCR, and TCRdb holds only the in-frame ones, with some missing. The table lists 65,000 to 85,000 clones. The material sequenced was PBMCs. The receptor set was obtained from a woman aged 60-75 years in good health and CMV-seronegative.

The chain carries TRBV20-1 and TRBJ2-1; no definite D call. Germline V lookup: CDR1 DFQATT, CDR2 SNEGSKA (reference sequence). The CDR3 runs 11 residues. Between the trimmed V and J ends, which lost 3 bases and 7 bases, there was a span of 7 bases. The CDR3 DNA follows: TGCAGTGCTAGCGGTCGAAATGAGCAGTTCTTC. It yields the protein CSASGRNEQFF.

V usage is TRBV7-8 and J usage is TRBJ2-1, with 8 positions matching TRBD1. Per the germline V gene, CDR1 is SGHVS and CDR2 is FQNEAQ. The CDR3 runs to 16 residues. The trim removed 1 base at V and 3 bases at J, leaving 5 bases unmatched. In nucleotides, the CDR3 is TGTGCCAGCAGCTTAGGAGGACAGGGTCTCTACAATGAGCAGTTCTTC. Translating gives CASSLGGQGLYNEQFF. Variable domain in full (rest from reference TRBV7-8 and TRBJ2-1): GAGVSQSPRYKVAKRGQDVALRCDPISGHVSLFWYQQALGQGPEFLTYFQNEAQLDKSGLPSDRFFAERPEGSVSTLKIQRTQQEDSAVYLCASSLGGQGLYNEQFFGPGTRLTVL.

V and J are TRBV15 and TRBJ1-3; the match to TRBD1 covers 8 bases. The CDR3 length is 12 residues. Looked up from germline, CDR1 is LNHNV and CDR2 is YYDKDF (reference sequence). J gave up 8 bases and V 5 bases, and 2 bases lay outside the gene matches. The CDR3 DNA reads TGTGCCACCAGCCTACAGGGGGACACCATATATTTT. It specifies CATSLQGDTIYF.

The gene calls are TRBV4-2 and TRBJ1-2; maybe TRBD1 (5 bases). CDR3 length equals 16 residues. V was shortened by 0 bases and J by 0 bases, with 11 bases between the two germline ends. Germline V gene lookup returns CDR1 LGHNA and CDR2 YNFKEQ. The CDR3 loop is CASSQDLAGPNYGYTF. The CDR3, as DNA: TGTGCCAGCAGCCAAGATTTGGCGGGGCCTAACTATGGCTACACCTTC.

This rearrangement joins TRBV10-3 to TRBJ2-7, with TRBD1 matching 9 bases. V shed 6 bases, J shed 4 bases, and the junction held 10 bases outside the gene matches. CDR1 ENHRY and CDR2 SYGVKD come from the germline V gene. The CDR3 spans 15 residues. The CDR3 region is CAISEGSGTGYEQYF. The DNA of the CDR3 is TGTGCCATCAGCGAAGGGTCCGGGACAGGGTACGAGCAGTACTTC.

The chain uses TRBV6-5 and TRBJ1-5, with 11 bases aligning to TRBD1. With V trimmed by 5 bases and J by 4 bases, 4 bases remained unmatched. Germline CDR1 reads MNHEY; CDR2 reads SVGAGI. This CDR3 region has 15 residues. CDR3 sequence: CASSRGTGGNQPQHF. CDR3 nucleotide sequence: TGTGCCAGCAGTCGAGGGACAGGGGGAAATCAGCCCCAGCATTTT.

The CDR3 bases are TGTGCCATTGGTAACCTCGAGGGCACTGAAGCTTTCTTT. Its translation is CAIGNLEGTEAFF. V gene TRBV10-3 combines with J gene TRBJ1-1; no reliable D call. There are 13 residues in the CDR3. Trimming removed 9 bases at V and 4 bases at J, with 15 bases between. Germline CDR1 reads ENHRY; CDR2 reads SYGVKD.

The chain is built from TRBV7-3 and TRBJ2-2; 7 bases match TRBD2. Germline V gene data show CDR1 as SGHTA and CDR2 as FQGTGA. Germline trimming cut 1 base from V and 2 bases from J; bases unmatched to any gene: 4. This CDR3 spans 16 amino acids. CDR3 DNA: TGTGCCAGCAGCTTAATGGCTAGCGGAAACACCGGGGAGCTGTTTTTT. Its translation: CASSLMASGNTGELFF.

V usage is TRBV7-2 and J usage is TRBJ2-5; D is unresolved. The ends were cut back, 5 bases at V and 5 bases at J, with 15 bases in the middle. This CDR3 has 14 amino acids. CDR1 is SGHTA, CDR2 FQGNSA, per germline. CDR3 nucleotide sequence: TGTGCCAGCAGCCCAACCACGGGTCTCGAGACCCAGTACTTC. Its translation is CASSPTTGLETQYF.

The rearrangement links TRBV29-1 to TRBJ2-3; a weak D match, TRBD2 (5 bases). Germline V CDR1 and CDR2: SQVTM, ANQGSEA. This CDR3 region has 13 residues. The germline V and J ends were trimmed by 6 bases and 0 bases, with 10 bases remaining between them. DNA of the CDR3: TGCAGCGTGCGGGCCACCAGCACAGATACGCAGTATTTT. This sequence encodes CSVRATSTDTQYF.

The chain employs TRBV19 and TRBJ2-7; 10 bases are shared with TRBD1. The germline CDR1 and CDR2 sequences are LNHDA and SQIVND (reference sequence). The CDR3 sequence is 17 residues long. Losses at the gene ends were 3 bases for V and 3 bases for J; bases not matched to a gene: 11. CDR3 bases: TGTGCCAGTAGTATGTCAGGTTGGCGGGACAGGGGCTACGAGCAGTACTTC. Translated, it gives CASSMSGWRDRGYEQYF.

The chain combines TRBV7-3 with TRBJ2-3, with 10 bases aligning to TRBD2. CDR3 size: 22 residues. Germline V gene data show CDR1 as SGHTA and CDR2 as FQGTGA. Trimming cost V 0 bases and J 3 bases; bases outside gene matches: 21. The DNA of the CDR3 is TGTGCCAGCAGCTTAACGAACCCCGCCCCCGGGGCTAGCGGGAGACGGACAGATACGCAGTATTTT. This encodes CASSLTNPAPGASGRRTDTQYF.

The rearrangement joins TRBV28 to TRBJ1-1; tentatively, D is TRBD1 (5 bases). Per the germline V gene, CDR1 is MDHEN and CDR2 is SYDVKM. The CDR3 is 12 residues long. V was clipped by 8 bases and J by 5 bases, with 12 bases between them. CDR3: CASGGVETEAFF. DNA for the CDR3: TGTGCCAGCGGGGGGGTGGAAACTGAAGCTTTCTTT.

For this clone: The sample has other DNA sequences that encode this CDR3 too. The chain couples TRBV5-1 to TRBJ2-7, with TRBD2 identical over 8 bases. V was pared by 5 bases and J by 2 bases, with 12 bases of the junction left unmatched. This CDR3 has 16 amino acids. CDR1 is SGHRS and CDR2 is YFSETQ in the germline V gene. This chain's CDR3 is CASRQQAGVRTYEQYF. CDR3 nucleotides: TGCGCCAGCAGGCAGCAAGCGGGGGTAAGGACCTACGAGCAGTACTTC.

As DNA, the CDR3 is TGTGCCAGCAACCATGGGGGGACTAATGAAAAACTGTTTTTT. Translating it yields CASNHGGTNEKLFF. V gene TRBV27 combines with J gene TRBJ1-4, with D tentatively TRBD1 (5 bases). V lost 7 bases and J lost 2, with 11 bases in between. This CDR3 has 14 residues. Germline V gives CDR1 MNHEY, CDR2 SMNVEV (reference sequence). Full variable domain (remainder filled in from reference TRBV27 and TRBJ1-4): EAQVTQNPRYLITVTGKKLTVTCSQNMNHEYMSWYRQDPGLGLRQIYYSMNVEVTDKGDVPEGYKVSRKEKRNFPLILESPSPNQTSLYFCASNHGGTNEKLFFGSGTQLSVL.

This CDR3 is CASSQNDRLTTGELFF. The CDR3 DNA reads TGTGCCAGCAGCCAAAATGACAGGTTAACGACCGGGGAGCTGTTTTTT. The gene calls are TRBV2 and TRBJ2-2, with D maybe TRBD1 (6 bases). Trimming stripped 6 bases from V and 5 bases from J, with 19 bases between. The CDR3 is made up of 16 amino acids. Germline V gene lookup returns CDR1 SNHLY and CDR2 FYNNEI. The complete variable domain, with remaining parts taken from reference TRBV2 and TRBJ2-2, reads EPEVTQTPSHQVTQMGQEVILRCVPISNHLYFYWYRQILGQKVEFLVSFYNNEISEKSEIFDDQFSVERPDGSNFTLKIRSTKLEDSAMYFCASSQNDRLTTGELFFGEGSRLTVL.

For the CDR3, the DNA is TGCGCCAGCAGTCGGGAAGGATACAATGAGCAGTTCTTC. This translates into CASSREGYNEQFF. V and J are TRBV5-1 and TRBJ2-1; D might be TRBD2 (5 bases). CDR1 is SGHRS and CDR2 is YFSETQ in the germline V gene. This CDR3 region has 13 residues. Trimming pared 5 bases from V and 4 bases from J, leaving 10 bases between.

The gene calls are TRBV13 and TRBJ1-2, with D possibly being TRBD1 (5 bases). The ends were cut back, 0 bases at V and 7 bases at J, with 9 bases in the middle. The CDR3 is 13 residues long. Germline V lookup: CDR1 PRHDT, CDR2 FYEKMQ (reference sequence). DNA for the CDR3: TGTGCCAGCAGCTTAGGGCGGGGCGGTGGCTACACCTTC. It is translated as CASSLGRGGGYTF.

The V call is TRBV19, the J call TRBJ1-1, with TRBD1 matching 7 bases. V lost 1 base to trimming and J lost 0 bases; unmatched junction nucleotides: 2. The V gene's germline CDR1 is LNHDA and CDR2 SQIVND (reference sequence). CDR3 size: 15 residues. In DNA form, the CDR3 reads TGTGCCAGTAGTATAGGGGGGACAGTGAACACTGAAGCTTTCTTT. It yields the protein CASSIGGTVNTEAFF.

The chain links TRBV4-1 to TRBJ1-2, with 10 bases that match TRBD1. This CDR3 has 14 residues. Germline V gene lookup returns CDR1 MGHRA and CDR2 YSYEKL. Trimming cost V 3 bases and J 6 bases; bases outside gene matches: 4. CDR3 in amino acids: CASSQLGTGDGYTF. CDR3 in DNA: TGCGCCAGCAGCCAGCTCGGGACAGGGGATGGCTACACCTTC.

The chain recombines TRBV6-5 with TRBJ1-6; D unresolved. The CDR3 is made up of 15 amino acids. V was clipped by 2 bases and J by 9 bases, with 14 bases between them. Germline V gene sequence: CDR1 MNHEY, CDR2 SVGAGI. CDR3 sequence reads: CASSYRTVPGSPLHF. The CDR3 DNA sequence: TGTGCCAGCAGTTACAGAACGGTCCCGGGTTCACCCCTCCACTTT.

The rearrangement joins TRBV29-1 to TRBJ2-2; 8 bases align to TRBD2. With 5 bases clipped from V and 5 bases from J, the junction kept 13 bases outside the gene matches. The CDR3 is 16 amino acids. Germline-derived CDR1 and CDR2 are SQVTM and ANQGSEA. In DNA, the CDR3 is TGCAGCGTTACTCCCCCGGGGGGGGGCGCGACCGGGGAGCTGTTTTTT. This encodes CSVTPPGGGATGELFF.

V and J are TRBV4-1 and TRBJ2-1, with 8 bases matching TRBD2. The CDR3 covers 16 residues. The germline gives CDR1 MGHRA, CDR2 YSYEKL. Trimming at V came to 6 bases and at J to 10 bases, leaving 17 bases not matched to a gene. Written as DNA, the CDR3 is TGCGCCAGCAGAAGGGGGGGACTAGTTGCCGTCGGGGAGCAGTTCTTC. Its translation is CASRRGGLVAVGEQFF.

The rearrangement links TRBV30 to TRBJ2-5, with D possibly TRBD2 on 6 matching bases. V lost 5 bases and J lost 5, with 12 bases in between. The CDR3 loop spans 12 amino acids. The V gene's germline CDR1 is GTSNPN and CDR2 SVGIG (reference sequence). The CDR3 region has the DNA TGTGCCTGGTCTAACCGGGGGGAGACCCAGTACTTC. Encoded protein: CAWSNRGETQYF.

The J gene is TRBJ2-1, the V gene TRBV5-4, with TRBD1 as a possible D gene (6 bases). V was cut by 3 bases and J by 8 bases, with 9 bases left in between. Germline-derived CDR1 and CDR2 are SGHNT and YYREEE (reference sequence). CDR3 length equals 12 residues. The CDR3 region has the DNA TGTGCCAGCAGCTCACAGGGCGATGAGCAGTTCTTC. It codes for CASSSQGDEQFF.